Sequencing of this T cell receptor (beta chain) was carried out in a study of identical twins (TCRdb year 2016). Concerning the study at large: The study deep-sequenced TCR alpha and beta repertoires from monozygotic twins, unrelated adults of various ages and cord blood to test whether fetal clonotypes persist. Replicate twin experiments were performed at different times using different library preparation protocols to rule out contamination.

Only healthy Caucasian donors were included. Three pairs of female monozygotic twins, all aged about 18 to 30 years, were included in the twin cohort. Positive isolation kits from Invitrogen were used to isolate the CD4+ and CD8+ T cell populations. This clonotype was seen many times. No cognate antigen has been identified for it. No clone much larger than this one lies a single base away; base qualities are absent. Library preparation was by 5' RACE. The data were produced on an Illumina HiSeq 2000. A universal primer binding site was added through template switching, and the final cDNA carried a unique molecular identifier so that TCR cDNA molecules could be counted accurately. Specific primers in the conserved constant-segment region were used to synthesize first-strand cDNA for the TCR alpha and beta chains. To control for contamination, every cDNA library carried two barcodes: a SMART-Mk sample barcode plus Illumina barcodes. TruSeq adapter sequences along with Illumina sample barcodes were introduced in two successive PCR steps. Sequencing of the TCR alpha and beta cDNA libraries was done on the Illumina HiSeq platform using custom primers. The authors processed their data as follows. Unique molecular identifiers were extracted from raw reads with MiGEC, and CDR3 positions were determined with MiXCR. Recombination models were inferred per individual with the repgenHMM and IGoR tools using an EM algorithm. Shared clonotype analysis was performed with the tcR package in R, normalizing sharing by the product of cloneset sizes. To study raw recombination free of thymic and clonal selection effects, out-of-frame nonproductive sequences were analyzed. Clones were called with MiXCR by TCRdb after fastp trimmed the public reads at Q25, and only in-frame beta chains were retained. CDR3 protein sequences are deduplicated, and each keeps its most common genes and DNA. These V and J calls rely on TCRdb rather than the paper's analysis. This sample holds roughly 250,000 distinct CDR3 sequences; 6% to 8.5% were observed only once. The top ten clones comprise roughly 5.4% of the sample.

The research as a whole found: Invariant T cells such as MAIT and iNKT could partly confound zero-insertion analyses, though diverse VJ usage argued against this for most clonotypes. Abundant cord blood beta clonotypes carried fewer insertions; young adult naive repertoires showed a weaker similar trend, while memory repertoires showed none. A weaker excess of twin sharing was found in beta out-of-frame sequences because the signal-to-noise ratio was lowered by fewer shared sequences. Compared with coincidental sharing between unrelated individuals, out-of-frame TCR alpha sequences shared between twins showed an excess of sequences with low generation probability. In monozygotic twins, out-of-frame TCR alpha sharing was systematically underestimated by recombination models, although the models agreed with sharing between unrelated individuals. Because the same donors could not be followed over many years, the conclusions relied on cross-sectional statistical analysis.

Germline trimming: 5 bases from V, 3 bases from J; junction bases outside gene matches: 6. CDR1 and CDR2, looked up from the germline V gene, are MGHRA and YSYEKL. The CDR3 numbers 16 residues from cysteine through phenylalanine. The sequence is cut down to CDR3 DNA, 48 bases in frame from base 1. Separately, the same data were catalogued under a study of yellow fever vaccine responses in identical twins. As the second paper documents: The authors reported that the T cell response to vaccination in identical twins appeared partly convergent and partly personalized. The study precisely tracked vaccine-responding T cell clones in identical twins.

The rearrangement combines TRBV4-1 with TRBJ2-3; TRBD2 matches 12 bases in the middle. The sequencing sample was made of CD8+ T cells sorted from blood. This TCR was recovered from a woman between 18 and 29 years old in good health. The CDR3 corresponds to CASSIQLAGGTDTQYF. The DNA sequence is TGCGCCAGCAGCATCCAACTAGCGGGAGGAACAGATACGCAGTATTTT.